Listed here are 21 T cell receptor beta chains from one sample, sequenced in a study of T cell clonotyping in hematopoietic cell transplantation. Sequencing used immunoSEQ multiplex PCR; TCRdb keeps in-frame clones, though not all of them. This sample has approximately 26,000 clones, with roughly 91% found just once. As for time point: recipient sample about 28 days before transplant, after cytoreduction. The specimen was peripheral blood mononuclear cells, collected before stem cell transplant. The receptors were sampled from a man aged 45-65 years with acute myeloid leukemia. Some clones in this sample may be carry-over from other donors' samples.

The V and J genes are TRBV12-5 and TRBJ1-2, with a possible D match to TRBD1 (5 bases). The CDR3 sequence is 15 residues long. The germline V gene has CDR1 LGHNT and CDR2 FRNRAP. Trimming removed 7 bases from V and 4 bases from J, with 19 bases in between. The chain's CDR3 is CASAPWDGSSYGYTF. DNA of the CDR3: TGTGCTAGTGCCCCGTGGGACGGGTCGAGCTATGGCTACACCTTC.

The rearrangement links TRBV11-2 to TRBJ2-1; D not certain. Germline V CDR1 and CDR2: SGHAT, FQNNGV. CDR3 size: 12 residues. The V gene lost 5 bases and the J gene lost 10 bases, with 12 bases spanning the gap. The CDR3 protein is CASSLGVGEQFF. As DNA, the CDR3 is TGTGCCAGCAGCCTTGGCGTCGGGGAGCAGTTCTTC.

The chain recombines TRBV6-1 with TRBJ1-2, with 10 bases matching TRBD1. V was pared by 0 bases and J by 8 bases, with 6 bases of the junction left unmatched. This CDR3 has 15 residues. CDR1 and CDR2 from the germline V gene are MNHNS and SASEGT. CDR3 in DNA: TGTGCCAGCAGTGAAGCCGGGACAGGGGTAGGCGGCTACACCTTC. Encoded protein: CASSEAGTGVGGYTF.

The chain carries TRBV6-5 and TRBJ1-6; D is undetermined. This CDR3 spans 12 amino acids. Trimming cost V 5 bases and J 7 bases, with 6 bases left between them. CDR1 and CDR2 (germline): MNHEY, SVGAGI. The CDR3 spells CASSPQNSPLHF. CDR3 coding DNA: TGTGCCAGCAGTCCACAGAATTCACCCCTCCACTTT.

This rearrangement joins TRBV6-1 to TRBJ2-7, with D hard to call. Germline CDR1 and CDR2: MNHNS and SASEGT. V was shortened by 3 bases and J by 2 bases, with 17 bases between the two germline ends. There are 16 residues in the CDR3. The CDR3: CASSDQIGRKTYEQYF. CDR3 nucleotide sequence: TGTGCCAGCAGTGACCAAATTGGACGGAAAACCTACGAGCAGTACTTC.

The CDR3 sequence is CAISDPKNSGSRDTQYF. CDR3 in DNA: TGTGCCATCAGTGACCCCAAGAATAGCGGGAGTAGGGATACGCAGTATTTT. V and J are TRBV10-3 and TRBJ2-3, with 9 positions matching TRBD2. CDR1 is ENHRY and CDR2 is SYGVKD in the germline V gene. Trimming removed 3 bases from V and 6 bases from J; junction bases left unmatched: 13. CDR3 length: 17 amino acids.

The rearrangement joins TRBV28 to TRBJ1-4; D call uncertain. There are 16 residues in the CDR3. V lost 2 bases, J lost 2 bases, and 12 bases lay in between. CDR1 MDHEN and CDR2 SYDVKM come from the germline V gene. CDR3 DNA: TGTGCCAGCAGTTTAGCTGGCGGAACGACTAATGAAAAACTGTTTTTT. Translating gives CASSLAGGTTNEKLFF.

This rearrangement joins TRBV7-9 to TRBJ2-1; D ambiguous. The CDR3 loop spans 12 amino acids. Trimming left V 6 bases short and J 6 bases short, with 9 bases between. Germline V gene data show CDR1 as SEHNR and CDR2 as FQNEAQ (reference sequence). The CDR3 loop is CASSSRSNEQFF. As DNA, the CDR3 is TGTGCCAGCAGTTCCAGGAGCAATGAGCAGTTCTTC.

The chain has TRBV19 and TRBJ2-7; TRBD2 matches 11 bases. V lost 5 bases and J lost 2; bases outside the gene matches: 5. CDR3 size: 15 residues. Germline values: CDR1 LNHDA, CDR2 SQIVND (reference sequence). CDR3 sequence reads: CASSGGTSGPYEQYF. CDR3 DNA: TGTGCCAGTAGTGGAGGGACTAGCGGCCCCTACGAGCAGTACTTC.

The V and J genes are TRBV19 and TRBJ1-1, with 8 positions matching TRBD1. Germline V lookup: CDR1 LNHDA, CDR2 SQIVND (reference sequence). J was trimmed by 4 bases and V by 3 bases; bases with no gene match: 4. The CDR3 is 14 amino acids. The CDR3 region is CASSIGTGSTEAFF. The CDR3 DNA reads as TGTGCCAGTAGTATCGGGACAGGTAGCACTGAAGCTTTCTTT.

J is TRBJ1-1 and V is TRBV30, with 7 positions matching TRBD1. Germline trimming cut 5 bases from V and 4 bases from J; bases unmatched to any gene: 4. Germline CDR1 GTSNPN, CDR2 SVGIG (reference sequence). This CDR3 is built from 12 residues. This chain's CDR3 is CAWDAGGTEAFF. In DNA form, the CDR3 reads TGTGCCTGGGATGCAGGGGGCACTGAAGCTTTCTTT.

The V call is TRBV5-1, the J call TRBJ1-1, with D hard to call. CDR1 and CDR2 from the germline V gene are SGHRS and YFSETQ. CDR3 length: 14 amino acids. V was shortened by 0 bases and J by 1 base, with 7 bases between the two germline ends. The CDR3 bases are TGCGCCAGCAGCTTGGCCCGGGGGAACACTGAAGCTTTCTTT. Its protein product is CASSLARGNTEAFF.

The chain's CDR3 is CASNEPGQGRGYTF. DNA for the CDR3: TGTGCCAGCAATGAACCGGGACAGGGTCGAGGCTACACCTTC. This chain uses TRBV5-6 with TRBJ1-2, with 9 bases aligning to TRBD1. Germline V gene sequence: CDR1 SGHDT, CDR2 YYEEEE. The CDR3 covers 14 residues. Trimming cost V 6 bases and J 8 bases; bases outside gene matches: 11.

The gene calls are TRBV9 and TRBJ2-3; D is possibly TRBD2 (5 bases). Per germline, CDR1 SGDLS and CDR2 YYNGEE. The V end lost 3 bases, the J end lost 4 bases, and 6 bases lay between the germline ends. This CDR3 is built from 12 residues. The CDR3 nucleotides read TGTGCCAGCAGCGCTAGCCCAGATACGCAGTATTTT. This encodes CASSASPDTQYF.

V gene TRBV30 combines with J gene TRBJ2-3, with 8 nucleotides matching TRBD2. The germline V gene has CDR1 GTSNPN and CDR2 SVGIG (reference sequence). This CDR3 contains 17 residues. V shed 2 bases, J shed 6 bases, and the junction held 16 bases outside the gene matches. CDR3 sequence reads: CAWSPTEERGTGDTQYF. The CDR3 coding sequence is TGTGCCTGGAGTCCCACAGAAGAGCGGGGGACTGGGGATACGCAGTATTTT.

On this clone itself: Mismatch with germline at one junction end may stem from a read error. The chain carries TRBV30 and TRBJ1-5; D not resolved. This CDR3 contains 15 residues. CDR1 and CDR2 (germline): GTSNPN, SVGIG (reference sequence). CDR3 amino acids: CAWSVRLGSSQPQHF. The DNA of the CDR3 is TGTGCCTGGAGTGTACGGTTGGGGAGCAGTCAGCCCCAGCATTTT.

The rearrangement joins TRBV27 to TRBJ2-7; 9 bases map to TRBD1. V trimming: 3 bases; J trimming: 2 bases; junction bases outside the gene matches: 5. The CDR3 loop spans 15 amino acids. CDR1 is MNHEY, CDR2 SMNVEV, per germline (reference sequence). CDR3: CASSFTGTGTYEQYF. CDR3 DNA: TGTGCCAGCAGTTTCACCGGGACAGGGACCTACGAGCAGTACTTC.

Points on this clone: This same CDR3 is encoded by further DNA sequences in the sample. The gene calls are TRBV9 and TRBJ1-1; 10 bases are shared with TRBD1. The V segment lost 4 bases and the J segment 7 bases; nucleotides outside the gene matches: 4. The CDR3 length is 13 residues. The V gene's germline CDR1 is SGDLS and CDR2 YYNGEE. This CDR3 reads CASSPGTGDEAFF. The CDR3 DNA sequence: TGTGCCAGCAGCCCTGGGACAGGGGATGAAGCTTTCTTT.

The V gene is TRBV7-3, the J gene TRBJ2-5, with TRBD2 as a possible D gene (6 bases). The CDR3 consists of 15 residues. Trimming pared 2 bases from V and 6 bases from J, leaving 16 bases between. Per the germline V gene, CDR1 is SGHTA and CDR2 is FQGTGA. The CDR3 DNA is TGTGCCAGCAGCTTAGACGGGACCGGAGGGAAGACCCAGTACTTC. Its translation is CASSLDGTGGKTQYF.

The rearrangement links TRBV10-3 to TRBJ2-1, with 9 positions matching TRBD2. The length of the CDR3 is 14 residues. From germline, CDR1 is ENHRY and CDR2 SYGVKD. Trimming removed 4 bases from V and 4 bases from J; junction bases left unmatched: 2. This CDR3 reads CAISGLAGYNEQFF. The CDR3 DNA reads TGTGCCATCAGTGGGCTAGCGGGATACAATGAGCAGTTCTTC.

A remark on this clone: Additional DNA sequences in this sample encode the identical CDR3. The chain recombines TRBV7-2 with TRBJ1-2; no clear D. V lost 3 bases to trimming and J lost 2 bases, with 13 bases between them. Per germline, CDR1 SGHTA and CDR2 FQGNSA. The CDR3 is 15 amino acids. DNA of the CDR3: TGTGCCAGCAGCTTGGCCGCTACCAACAACTATGGCTACACCTTC. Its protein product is CASSLAATNNYGYTF.